What follows are 30 T cell receptor beta chains derived from one specimen sequenced in a study of control samples from healthy donors and cancer patients. The table came from immunoSEQ multiplex PCR; TCRdb's copy has only in-frame clones and leaves some out. This table has 78,000 or so clones, around nine tenths appearing once. The specimen sequenced was blood. These receptors originate from a woman aged 45-65 years in good health.

The chain links TRBV2 to TRBJ1-2; D gene ambiguous. CDR3 length: 12 residues. The germline V and J ends were trimmed by 5 bases and 7 bases, with 11 bases remaining between them. Germline V gives CDR1 SNHLY, CDR2 FYNNEI. The CDR3 here is CASSTDIRGYTF. The CDR3 bases are TGTGCCAGCAGTACTGACATTCGTGGCTACACCTTC. Looking up the rest from reference TRBV2 and TRBJ1-2 gives the full variable domain: EPEVTQTPSHQVTQMGQEVILRCVPISNHLYFYWYRQILGQKVEFLVSFYNNEISEKSEIFDDQFSVERPDGSNFTLKIRSTKLEDSAMYFCASSTDIRGYTFGSGTRLTVV.

This clone was counted only a few times. The rearrangement uses TRBV6-1 and TRBJ1-2, with D possibly being TRBD1 (5 bases). Germline V gene sequence: CDR1 MNHNS, CDR2 SASEGT. The V and J ends lost 4 bases and 8 bases respectively, with 23 bases between them. The CDR3 runs 16 residues. CDR3 sequence (DNA): TGTGCCAGCAGTGGTAAAACCAGGTGGGGCACCAAAGGCTACACCTTC. This translates into CASSGKTRWGTKGYTF.

V gene TRBV29-1 combines with J gene TRBJ1-4; 9 positions agree with TRBD1. Germline CDR1 is SQVTM and CDR2 is ANQGSEA. This CDR3 region has 16 residues. The V and J ends lost 3 bases and 4 bases, in that order; junction bases with no gene match: 9. The CDR3 DNA follows: TGCAGCGTTGAGACAGGGGGGACCTCCGGTAATGAAAAACTGTTTTTT. This sequence encodes CSVETGGTSGNEKLFF.

The chain recombines TRBV7-2 with TRBJ2-3; D uncertain. CDR3 length: 13 amino acids. Germline V gives CDR1 SGHTA, CDR2 FQGNSA. The V end lost 1 base, the J end lost 2 bases, and 4 bases lay between the germline ends. Here the CDR3 reads CASSLEATDTQYF. CDR3 DNA: TGTGCCAGCAGCTTAGAGGCCACAGATACGCAGTATTTT.

This clone has a single count. The chain combines TRBV27 with TRBJ1-2, with TRBD1 as a possible D gene (5 bases). This CDR3 spans 14 amino acids. V shed 3 bases and J shed 4 bases, with 12 bases lying between them. The V gene's germline CDR1 is MNHEY and CDR2 SMNVEV (reference sequence). CDR3 amino acids: CASSFGAATYGYTF. Here the CDR3 DNA reads TGTGCCAGCAGTTTCGGGGCGGCAACCTATGGCTACACCTTC.

V and J are TRBV6-1 and TRBJ1-2; D might be TRBD1 (5 bases). V was pared by 2 bases and J by 6 bases, with 10 bases between. In germline, CDR1 is MNHNS, CDR2 SASEGT. The CDR3 consists of 13 residues. CDR3 DNA sequence: TGTGCCAGCAGTGAACTACAGGATGATGGCTACACCTTC. Amino acids: CASSELQDDGYTF.

The chain uses TRBV5-1 and TRBJ2-7; tentative D call: TRBD1 (7 bases). The CDR3 is made up of 14 amino acids. From germline, CDR1 is SGHRS and CDR2 YFSETQ. V was trimmed by 3 bases and J by 6 bases, leaving 16 bases between them. The CDR3 loop is CASSSQGGGLEQYF. The CDR3 region has the DNA TGCGCCAGCAGCTCTCAGGGGGGCGGGCTCGAGCAGTACTTC. Variable domain in full (rest from reference TRBV5-1 and TRBJ2-7): KAGVTQTPRYLIKTRGQQVTLSCSPISGHRSVSWYQQTPGQGLQFLFEYFSETQRNKGNFPGRFSGRQFSNSRSEMNVSTLELGDSALYLCASSSQGGGLEQYFGPGTRLTVT.

The V and J genes are TRBV5-1 and TRBJ2-5; D may be TRBD1 (5 bases). Trimming shortened V by 0 bases and J by 5 bases, and 11 bases separated the two germline ends. This CDR3 comprises 14 residues. From germline, CDR1 is SGHRS and CDR2 YFSETQ. CDR3 in DNA: TGCGCCAGCAGCTTGGTGGGGCTTTTGGAGACCCAGTACTTC. The encoded protein is CASSLVGLLETQYF.

The chain is built from TRBV5-6 and TRBJ1-2; D is uncertain. CDR1 and CDR2 (germline): SGHDT, YYEEEE. The CDR3 is 16 amino acids. The V end was cut by 0 bases, the J end by 2 bases, with 14 bases between. In nucleotides, the CDR3 is TGTGCCAGCAGCTTGGGTCAGAGCTACCTAAACTATGGCTACACCTTC. This gives the protein CASSLGQSYLNYGYTF. Full variable domain (remainder filled in from reference TRBV5-6 and TRBJ1-2): DAGVTQSPTHLIKTRGQQVTLRCSPKSGHDTVSWYQQALGQGPQFIFQYYEEEERQRGNFPDRFSGHQFPNYSSELNVNALLLGDSALYLCASSLGQSYLNYGYTFGSGTRLTVV.

V is TRBV29-1 and J is TRBJ1-4; 7 bases align to TRBD1. CDR1 is SQVTM and CDR2 is ANQGSEA in the germline V gene. V shed 6 bases, J shed 5 bases, and the junction held 9 bases outside the gene matches. The CDR3 loop spans 14 amino acids. The CDR3 DNA is TGCAGCGTGGAAACGCAGGGGGGAAATGAAAAACTGTTTTTT. Translation gives CSVETQGGNEKLFF.

The chain joins TRBV2 to TRBJ1-2; D remains ambiguous. The CDR3 has 12 amino acids. The V end was cut by 10 bases, the J end by 3 bases, with 12 bases between. Germline assignment: CDR1 SNHLY and CDR2 FYNNEI. The CDR3 spells CATLRAHYGYTF. The CDR3 nucleotides are TGTGCCACCCTGAGGGCCCACTATGGCTACACCTTC.

This clone appeared once. This rearrangement joins TRBV5-1 to TRBJ1-4; D ambiguous. The V and J ends lost 0 bases and 6 bases respectively, with 9 bases between them. CDR3 length: 14 amino acids. The germline gives CDR1 SGHRS, CDR2 YFSETQ. This chain's CDR3 is CASSLGSGDEKLFF. The CDR3 nucleotides are TGCGCCAGCAGCTTGGGTTCCGGGGATGAAAAACTGTTTTTT.

The chain is built from TRBV29-1 and TRBJ2-5; no reliable D call. Trimming shortened V by 4 bases and J by 3 bases, and 9 bases separated the two germline ends. In germline, CDR1 is SQVTM, CDR2 ANQGSEA. This CDR3 is 12 amino acids long. The CDR3 bases are TGCAGCGTTGCAGTAGGAAAAGAGACCCAGTACTTC. Translating gives CSVAVGKETQYF.

The rearrangement joins TRBV3-1 (or the pseudogene TRBV3-2) to TRBJ2-3, with D perhaps assigned TRBD1 or TRBD2 (5 bases each). V lost 4 bases and J 6 bases, leaving 14 bases between the germline ends. The CDR3 totals 14 residues. Germline V gene lookup returns CDR1 LGHDT and CDR2 YNNKEL (reference sequence). CDR3 DNA: TGTGCCAGCAGCCCACAGTGGGGCGGGGATACGCAGTATTTT. This gives the protein CASSPQWGGDTQYF.

The J gene is TRBJ2-1, the V gene TRBV7-9; no reliable D call. V lost 5 bases, J lost 7 bases, and 9 bases lay in between. Germline V gives CDR1 SEHNR, CDR2 FQNEAQ (reference sequence). There are 12 residues in the CDR3. This CDR3 is CASSQERNEQFF. CDR3 DNA sequence: TGTGCCAGCAGCCAAGAGAGAAATGAGCAGTTCTTC.

This clone has just a few counts. The rearrangement links TRBV12-5 to TRBJ1-2; D uncertain. The CDR3 extends over 12 amino acids. V dropped 6 bases and J dropped 2 bases, with 7 bases sitting between them. In germline, CDR1 is LGHNT, CDR2 FRNRAP. This CDR3 is CASGASNYGYTF. In DNA form, the CDR3 reads TGTGCTAGTGGGGCCTCAAACTATGGCTACACCTTC.

The chain recombines TRBV6-1 with TRBJ1-2; D unresolved. CDR1 is MNHNS, CDR2 SASEGT, per germline. The CDR3 length is 14 residues. Trimming pared 3 bases from V and 3 bases from J, leaving 11 bases between. CDR3 bases: TGTGCCAGCAGTGATTTACGGTTGGACTATGGCTACACCTTC. Its translation: CASSDLRLDYGYTF.

J is TRBJ1-6 and V is TRBV7-2; 7 nucleotides align to TRBD1. The CDR3 sequence is 15 residues long. Germline CDR1 is SGHTA and CDR2 is FQGNSA. V was pared by 5 bases and J by 8 bases, with 9 bases of the junction left unmatched. The CDR3 DNA reads as TGTGCCAGCAGCCGGGACAGCGTCTACGATTCACCCCTCCACTTT. It yields the protein CASSRDSVYDSPLHF.

This chain links TRBV5-6 with TRBJ2-3; TRBD2 is a possible D gene (5 bases). Deletions cut 7 bases from V and 2 bases from J, with 11 bases between. The CDR3 extends over 13 amino acids. Germline assignment: CDR1 SGHDT and CDR2 YYEEEE. The CDR3 DNA reads TGTGCCAGCGGACTCCGGGACACAGATACGCAGTATTTT. It yields the protein CASGLRDTDTQYF.

The chain couples TRBV7-2 to TRBJ1-2; D gene ambiguous. The ends were cut back, 1 base at V and 0 bases at J, with 15 bases in the middle. This CDR3 has 17 residues. CDR1 SGHTA and CDR2 FQGNSA come from the germline V gene. DNA for the CDR3: TGTGCCAGCAGCTTAGTTTTGTCGGGTCATTCTAACTATGGCTACACCTTC. This sequence encodes CASSLVLSGHSNYGYTF.

This clone has only one observation. The V gene is TRBV2, the J gene TRBJ2-2; TRBD2 agrees at 8 bases. After removal of 5 bases from V and 7 bases from J, the junction contained 9 bases not matched to a gene. CDR1 is SNHLY, CDR2 FYNNEI, per germline. CDR3 length: 15 residues. The CDR3 region has the DNA TGTGCCAGCAGTTTAGAGGGACTAGGAGTCGGGGAGCTGTTTTTT. This sequence encodes CASSLEGLGVGELFF.

This clone was seen more than once but under ten times. This chain links TRBV5-4 with TRBJ1-6; TRBD1 agrees at 7 bases. Germline V CDR1 and CDR2: SGHNT, YYREEE (reference sequence). V was pared by 1 base and J by 8 bases, with 6 bases of the junction left unmatched. This CDR3 has 15 amino acids. The CDR3 spells CASSLYRGSYSPLHF. For the CDR3, the DNA is TGTGCCAGCAGCTTGTACAGGGGATCTTATTCACCCCTCCACTTT.

The chain employs TRBV4-1 and TRBJ2-3; TRBD1 matches at 8 bases. The V gene end was trimmed by 5 bases and the J gene end by 4 bases; junction bases not matched to a gene: 11. Germline CDR1 MGHRA, CDR2 YSYEKL. This CDR3 spans 16 amino acids. This chain's CDR3 is CASSLDPGQGADTQYF. The DNA for the CDR3 is TGCGCCAGCAGCTTAGACCCCGGACAGGGCGCAGATACGCAGTATTTT.

The chain joins TRBV5-1 to TRBJ2-3; weak D call: TRBD2 (6 bases). Per the germline V gene, CDR1 is SGHRS and CDR2 is YFSETQ. V lost 2 bases and J 1 base, leaving 14 bases between the germline ends. The length of the CDR3 is 16 residues. The CDR3 region has the DNA TGCGCCAGCAGCTTAAATCCCGGCGGGGGCACAGATACGCAGTATTTT. Amino acids: CASSLNPGGGTDTQYF.

The gene calls are TRBV5-1 and TRBJ2-7, with D perhaps matching TRBD1 (6 bases). The CDR3 has 16 residues. V dropped 7 bases and J dropped 0 bases, with 20 bases sitting between them. Germline CDR1 reads SGHRS; CDR2 reads YFSETQ. CDR3 DNA: TGCGCCAGCTCTATGTCCCCCCAGGGGACCTCCTACGAGCAGTACTTC. Amino acids: CASSMSPQGTSYEQYF.

The chain links TRBV30 to TRBJ1-2; the D gene is possibly TRBD1 (6 bases). V was trimmed by 2 bases and J by 6 bases, leaving 10 bases between them. CDR3 size: 12 residues. Germline V gene lookup returns CDR1 GTSNPN and CDR2 SVGIG (reference sequence). CDR3: CAWSPGENGYTF. CDR3 in DNA: TGTGCCTGGAGTCCAGGGGAGAATGGCTACACCTTC.

This chain connects TRBV19 to TRBJ2-7, with D possibly being TRBD1 or TRBD2 (5 bases each). Trimming pared 1 base from V and 5 bases from J, leaving 15 bases between. From germline, CDR1 is LNHDA and CDR2 SQIVND (reference sequence). The CDR3 is 15 amino acids. The CDR3 here is CASSIAGASRDEQYF. DNA of the CDR3: TGTGCCAGTAGTATAGCCGGGGCTAGCAGGGACGAGCAGTACTTC.

The chain combines TRBV10-3 with TRBJ2-7, with D possibly being TRBD1 (6 bases). Germline V lookup: CDR1 ENHRY, CDR2 SYGVKD. The V end was cut by 0 bases, the J end by 0 bases, with 9 bases between. This CDR3 is 15 amino acids long. CDR3: CAISESTGNSYEQYF. CDR3 sequence (DNA): TGTGCCATCAGTGAGTCGACAGGAAACTCCTACGAGCAGTACTTC.

This clone was recorded a few times. The chain employs TRBV10-3 and TRBJ1-4; D not resolved. V was shortened by 2 bases and J by 6 bases, with 4 bases between the two germline ends. The CDR3 covers 12 residues. Germline V gene data show CDR1 as ENHRY and CDR2 as SYGVKD. Here the CDR3 DNA reads TGTGCCATCAGTGAGGGGGATGAAAAACTGTTTTTT. This translates into CAISEGDEKLFF.

This clone was recorded once. The chain has TRBV5-1 and TRBJ2-1; unclear D gene. CDR1 SGHRS and CDR2 YFSETQ come from the germline V gene. Trimming took off 0 bases at V and 10 bases at J, with 14 bases between the two ends. The CDR3 totals 14 residues. The CDR3 is CASSLDSQAREQFF. In nucleotides, the CDR3 is TGCGCCAGCAGCTTGGATTCTCAGGCCCGCGAGCAGTTCTTC.